The 8 T cell receptor beta chains presented below share a single source sample, sequenced in a study of T cells in Graves' hyperthyroidism and ophthalmopathy. Template material for amplifying TCR beta CDR3 regions consisted of RNA transcripts. The TCR CDR3 first-round RT-PCR relied on the HTBI primer set. TCRdb passed the multiplex PCR reads through MiXCR, listing each CDR3 protein once. The sample contains around 340,000 distinct CDR3 sequences, 20% to 25% of which appear only once. Input material: blood. These receptor sequences come from a woman between 45 and 65 years old with Graves' hyperthyroidism.

This clonotype has a handful of counts. The chain employs TRBV20-1 and TRBJ2-7, with D possibly TRBD2 on 5 matching bases. With 3 bases removed from V and 2 bases from J, the gap between germline ends came to 8 bases. There are 12 residues in the CDR3. The germline V gene encodes CDR1 DFQATT and CDR2 SNEGSKA (reference sequence). The CDR3: CSASRGAYEQYF. The CDR3 nucleotides are TGCAGTGCTAGTCGGGGAGCCTACGAGCAGTACTTC.

This clonotype was counted ten times or more. The chain couples TRBV30 to TRBJ1-1; a possible D gene is TRBD1 (6 bases). The V gene's germline CDR1 is GTSNPN and CDR2 SVGIG (reference sequence). V lost 5 bases and J lost 0, with 13 bases in between. The CDR3 has 14 residues. CDR3 bases: TGTGCCTGGGCGACAGGCAGGGTGAACACTGAAGCTTTCTTT. Protein product: CAWATGRVNTEAFF.

This clonotype was seen at least ten times. The chain couples TRBV12-3 or TRBV12-4 to TRBJ1-4; the D is unclear. This CDR3 is built from 15 residues. Deletions cut 5 bases from V and 0 bases from J, with 10 bases between. The CDR3 is CASSPGRSTNEKLFF. The DNA of the CDR3 is TGTGCCAGCAGTCCGGGGAGGTCAACTAATGAAAAACTGTTTTTT.

The J gene is TRBJ2-7, the V gene TRBV19; a weak D match, TRBD2 (5 bases). The CDR3 length is 17 residues. Germline V gene data show CDR1 as LNHDA and CDR2 as SQIVND (reference sequence). V was clipped by 5 bases and J by 3 bases, with 23 bases between them. The CDR3 DNA reads as TGTGCCAGTAGTCCCCTTCTAAACCTCAAGGAGGACTACGAGCAGTACTTC. Protein sequence: CASSPLLNLKEDYEQYF. The variable domain in full, completed from reference TRBV19 and TRBJ2-7, reads DGGITQSPKYLFRKEGQNVTLSCEQNLNHDAMYWYRQDPGQGLRLIYYSQIVNDFQKGDIAEGYSVSREKKESFPLTVTSAQKNPTAFYLCASSPLLNLKEDYEQYFGPGTRLTVT.

Details on this clonotype: A much larger clone differs from this one at a single base, so this may be a read error. The rearrangement uses TRBV7-9 and TRBJ2-1; the match to TRBD1 covers 7 bases. Unmatched junction bases numbered 6, after V lost 5 bases and J lost 2 bases. Germline V gives CDR1 SEHNR, CDR2 FQNEAQ (reference sequence). CDR3 length: 15 residues. The chain's CDR3 is CASSPGQSPYNEQFF. The CDR3 DNA reads TGTGCCAGCAGCCCGGGACAGAGCCCCTACAATGAGCAGTTCTTC.

This sequence joins TRBV6-1 and TRBJ1-5; tentative D call: TRBD1 (6 bases). Trimming cost V 5 bases and J 2 bases, with 19 bases left between them. Germline CDR1 MNHNS, CDR2 SASEGT. The CDR3 totals 17 residues. The CDR3 reads CASSQKRGGNRNQPQHF. The DNA for the CDR3 is TGTGCCAGCAGTCAGAAAAGGGGGGGCAACCGCAATCAGCCCCAGCATTTT.

Many counts were recorded for this clonotype. The rearrangement links TRBV15 to TRBJ2-4; 9 nucleotides match TRBD2. CDR3 length: 13 amino acids. The germline V gene has CDR1 LNHNV and CDR2 YYDKDF (reference sequence). Trimming took 4 bases from V and 6 from J; bases not matched to a gene: 1. CDR3 nucleotides: TGTGCCACCAGCAATAGCGGGAGAAACATTCAGTACTTC. Amino acids: CATSNSGRNIQYF.

The chain couples TRBV19 to TRBJ2-1; 7 nucleotides agree with TRBD2. CDR3 length: 16 residues. Per the germline V gene, CDR1 is LNHDA and CDR2 is SQIVND (reference sequence). The trim removed 4 bases at V and 4 bases at J, leaving 10 bases unmatched. CDR3 in DNA: TGTGCCAGTAGTAAAGGACTAGGAAGCCCTTACAATGAGCAGTTCTTC. This translates into CASSKGLGSPYNEQFF. The full variable domain, with the rest looked up from reference TRBV19 and TRBJ2-1, is DGGITQSPKYLFRKEGQNVTLSCEQNLNHDAMYWYRQDPGQGLRLIYYSQIVNDFQKGDIAEGYSVSREKKESFPLTVTSAQKNPTAFYLCASSKGLGSPYNEQFFGPGTRLTVL.